The 2 T cell receptor beta chains below were found in one sample sequenced in a study of blood T cell repertoires in COVID-19. Using immunoSEQ multiplex PCR, the repertoire was profiled, and TCRdb retains in-frame clones only, with some absent. There are hundreds of thousands of clones in the sample; under 90% occur only once, and less than 7.5% lies in the top ten. Sequenced: peripheral blood. The receptors originated from a man aged 55-75 years who had recovered from COVID-19.

This clone has more than one count but fewer than ten. The chain employs TRBV5-5 and TRBJ1-1; D may be TRBD1 (5 bases). V gave up 0 bases and J gave up 6 bases, with 18 bases separating them. The V gene's germline CDR1 is SGHKS and CDR2 YYEKEE (reference sequence). CDR3 size: 16 residues. This chain's CDR3 is CASSLVGRREGAEAFF. CDR3 DNA sequence: TGTGCCAGCAGCTTGGTCGGCCGCAGGGAAGGGGCTGAAGCTTTCTTT.

In DNA form, the CDR3 reads TGTGCCAGCTCAACCACGGCCCTAGCGGGGCCCTACGAGCAGTACTTC. Its translation is CASSTTALAGPYEQYF. This chain joins TRBV18 and TRBJ2-7; 9 bases are shared with TRBD2. V was clipped by 5 bases and J by 2 bases; unmatched bases: 10. Germline V lookup: CDR1 KGHSH, CDR2 LQKENI. The CDR3 spans 16 residues.